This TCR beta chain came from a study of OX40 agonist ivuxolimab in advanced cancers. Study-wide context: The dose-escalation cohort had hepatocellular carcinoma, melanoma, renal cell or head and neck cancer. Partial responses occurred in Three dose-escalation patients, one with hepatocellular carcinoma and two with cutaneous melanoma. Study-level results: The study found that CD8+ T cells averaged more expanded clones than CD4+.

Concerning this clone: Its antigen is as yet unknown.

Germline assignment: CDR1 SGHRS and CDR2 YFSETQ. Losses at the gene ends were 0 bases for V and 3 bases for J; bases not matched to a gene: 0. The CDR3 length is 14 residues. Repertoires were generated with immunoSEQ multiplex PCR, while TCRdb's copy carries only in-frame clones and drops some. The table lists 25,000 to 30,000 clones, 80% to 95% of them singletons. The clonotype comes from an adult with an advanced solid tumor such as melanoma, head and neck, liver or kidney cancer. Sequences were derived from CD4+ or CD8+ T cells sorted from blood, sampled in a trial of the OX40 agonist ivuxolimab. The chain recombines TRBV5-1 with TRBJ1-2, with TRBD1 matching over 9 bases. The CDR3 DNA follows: TGCGCCAGCAGCTTGGGGGACAGGGACTATGGCTACACCTTC. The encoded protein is CASSLGDRDYGYTF.